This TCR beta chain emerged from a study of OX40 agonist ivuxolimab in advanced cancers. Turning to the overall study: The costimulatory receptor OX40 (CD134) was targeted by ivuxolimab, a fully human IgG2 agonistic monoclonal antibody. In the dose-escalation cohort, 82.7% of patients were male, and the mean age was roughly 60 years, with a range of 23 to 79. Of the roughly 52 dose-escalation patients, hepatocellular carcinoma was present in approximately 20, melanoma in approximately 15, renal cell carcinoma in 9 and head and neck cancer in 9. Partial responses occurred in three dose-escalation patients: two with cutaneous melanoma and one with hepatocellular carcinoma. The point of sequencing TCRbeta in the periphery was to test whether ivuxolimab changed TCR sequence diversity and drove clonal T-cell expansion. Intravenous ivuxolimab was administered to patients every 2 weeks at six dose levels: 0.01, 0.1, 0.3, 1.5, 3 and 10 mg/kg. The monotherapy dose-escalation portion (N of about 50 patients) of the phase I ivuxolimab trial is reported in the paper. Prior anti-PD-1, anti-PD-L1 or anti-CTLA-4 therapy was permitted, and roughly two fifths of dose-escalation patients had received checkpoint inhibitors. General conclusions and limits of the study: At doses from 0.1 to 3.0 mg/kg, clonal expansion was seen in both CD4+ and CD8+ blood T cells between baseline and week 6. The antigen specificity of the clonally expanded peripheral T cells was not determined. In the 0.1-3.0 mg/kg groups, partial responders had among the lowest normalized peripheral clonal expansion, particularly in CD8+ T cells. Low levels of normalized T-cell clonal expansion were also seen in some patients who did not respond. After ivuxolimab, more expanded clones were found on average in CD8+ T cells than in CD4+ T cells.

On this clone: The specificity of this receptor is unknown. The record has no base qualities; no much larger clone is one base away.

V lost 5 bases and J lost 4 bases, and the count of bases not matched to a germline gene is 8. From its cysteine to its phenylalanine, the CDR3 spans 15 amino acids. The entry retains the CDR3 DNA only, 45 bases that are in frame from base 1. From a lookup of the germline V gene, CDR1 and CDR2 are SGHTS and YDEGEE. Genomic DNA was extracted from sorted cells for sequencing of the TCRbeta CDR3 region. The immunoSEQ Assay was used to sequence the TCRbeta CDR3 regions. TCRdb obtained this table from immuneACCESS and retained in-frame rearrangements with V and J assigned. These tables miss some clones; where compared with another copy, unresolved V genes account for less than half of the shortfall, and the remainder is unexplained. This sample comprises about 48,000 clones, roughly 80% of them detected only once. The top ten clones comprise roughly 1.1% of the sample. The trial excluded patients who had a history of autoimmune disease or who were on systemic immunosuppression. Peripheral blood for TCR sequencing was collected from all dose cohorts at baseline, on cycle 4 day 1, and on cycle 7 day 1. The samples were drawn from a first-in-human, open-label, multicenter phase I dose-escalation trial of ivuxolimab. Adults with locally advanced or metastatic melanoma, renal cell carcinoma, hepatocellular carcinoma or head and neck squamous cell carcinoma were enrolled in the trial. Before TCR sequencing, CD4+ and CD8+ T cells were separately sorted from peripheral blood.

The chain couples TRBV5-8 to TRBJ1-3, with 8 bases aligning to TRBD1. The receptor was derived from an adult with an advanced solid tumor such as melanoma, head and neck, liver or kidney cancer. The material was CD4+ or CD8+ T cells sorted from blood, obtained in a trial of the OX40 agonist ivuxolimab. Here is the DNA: TGTGCCAGCAGGTGGGACAGGTTGTCCGGAAACACCATATATTTT. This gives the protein CASRWDRLSGNTIYF.